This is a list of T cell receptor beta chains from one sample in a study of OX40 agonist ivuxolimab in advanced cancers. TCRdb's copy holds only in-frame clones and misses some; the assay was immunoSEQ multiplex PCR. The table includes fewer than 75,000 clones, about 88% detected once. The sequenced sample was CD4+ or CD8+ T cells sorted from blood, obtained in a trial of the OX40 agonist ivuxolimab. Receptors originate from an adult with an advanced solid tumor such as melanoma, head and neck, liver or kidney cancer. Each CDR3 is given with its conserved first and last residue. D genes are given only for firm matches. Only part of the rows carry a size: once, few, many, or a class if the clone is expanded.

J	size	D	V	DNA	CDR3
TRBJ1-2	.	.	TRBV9	TGTGCCAGCAGCTCACGCCAGACAGGCCGCTCCGGCTACACCTTC	CASSSRQTGRSGYTF
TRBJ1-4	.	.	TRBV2	TGTGCCAGCAGTGAAGCGGGGACGGTGAGGGAAAAACTGTTTTTT	CASSEAGTVREKLFF
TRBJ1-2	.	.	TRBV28	TGTGCCAGCAAGGACGGGACTAACTATGGCTACACCTTC	CASKDGTNYGYTF
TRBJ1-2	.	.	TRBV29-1	TGCAGCGTTGGAATTCGGGGTGGCTACACCTTC	CSVGIRGGYTF
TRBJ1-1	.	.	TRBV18	TGTGCCAGCTCCCCTATACCGTCAGGGGAGGGAACTGAAGCTTTCTTT	CASSPIPSGEGTEAFF
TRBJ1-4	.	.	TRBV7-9	TGTGCCAGCAGCTATGGTTACGAAAAACTGTTTTTT	CASSYGYEKLFF
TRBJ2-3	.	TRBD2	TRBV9	TGTGCCAGCAGCGTATCAGATAGGACTAGCGGAAGCACAGATACGCAGTATTTT	CASSVSDRTSGSTDTQYF
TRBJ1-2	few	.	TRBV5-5	TGTGCCAGCAGCTTGGACACTGGCTACACCTTC	CASSLDTGYTF
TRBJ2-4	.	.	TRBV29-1	TGCAGCGTTTCGCAGGGAGCCAAAAACATTCAGTACTTC	CSVSQGAKNIQYF
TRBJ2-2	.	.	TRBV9	TGTGCCAGCAGCGTATTCGGGGGTCGCGGCGCCGGGGAGCTGTTTTTT	CASSVFGGRGAGELFF
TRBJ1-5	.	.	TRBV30	TGTGCCTGGAGTGTGGGGAATCAGCCCCAGCATTTT	CAWSVGNQPQHF
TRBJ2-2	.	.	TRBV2	TGTGCCAGCAGTGCCCAGGGCACCGGGGAGCTGTTTTTT	CASSAQGTGELFF
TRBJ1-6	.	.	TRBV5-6	TGTGCCAGCAGCTTGGGAGGGGACGATTCACCCCTCCACTTT	CASSLGGDDSPLHF
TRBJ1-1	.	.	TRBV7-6	TGTGCCAGCAGCTTATCTCGGAACACTGAAGCTTTCTTT	CASSLSRNTEAFF
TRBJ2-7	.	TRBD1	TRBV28	TGTGCCAGCAGTTCATCCGGGACAGGGCACCACGAGCAGTACTTC	CASSSSGTGHHEQYF
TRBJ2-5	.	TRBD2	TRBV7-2	TGTGCCAGCAGCTCTGGGACTAGCGGGAGAGAGACCCAGTACTTC	CASSSGTSGRETQYF
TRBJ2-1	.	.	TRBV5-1	TGCGCCAGCAGCCCCCTTGGATACAATGAGCAGTTCTTC	CASSPLGYNEQFF
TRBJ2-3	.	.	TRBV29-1	TGCAGCGTTGAAGGGGGCTCTAGCACAGATACGCAGTATTTT	CSVEGGSSTDTQYF
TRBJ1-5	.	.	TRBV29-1	TGCAGCGTTGCGCTGGCGGCAGGGATTAATCAGCCCCAGCATTTT	CSVALAAGINQPQHF
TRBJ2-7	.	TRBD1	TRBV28	TGTGCCAGCAGACCTACGGGACAGGGCTACGAGCAGTACTTC	CASRPTGQGYEQYF
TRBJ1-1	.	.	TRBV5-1	TGCGCCAGCAGCTTACGAGTGGGGGGAGGGACTGAAGCTTTCTTT	CASSLRVGGGTEAFF
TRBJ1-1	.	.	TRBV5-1	TGCGCCAGCAGCTCTGACACTGAAGCTTTCTTT	CASSSDTEAFF
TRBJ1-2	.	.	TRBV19	TGTGCCAGTAGTACCCAGGGGAACAGCTATGGCTACACCTTC	CASSTQGNSYGYTF
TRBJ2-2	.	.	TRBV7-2	TGTGCCAGCAGCTTTGTAGGGGGGAGAACCGGGGAGCTGTTTTTT	CASSFVGGRTGELFF
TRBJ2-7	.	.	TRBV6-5	TGTGCCAGCAGTGAACCCCACGAGCAGTACTTC	CASSEPHEQYF
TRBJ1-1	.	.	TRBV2	TGTGCCAGCAGTGTCAGCAGGGGCGGAACTGAAGCTTTCTTT	CASSVSRGGTEAFF
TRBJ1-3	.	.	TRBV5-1	TGCGCCAGCAGCGAGCGGGGTGGTGGAAACACCATATATTTT	CASSERGGGNTIYF
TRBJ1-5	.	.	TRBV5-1	TGCGCCAGCAGCCCGGGTCCGGGGGACTATCAGCCCCAGCATTTT	CASSPGPGDYQPQHF
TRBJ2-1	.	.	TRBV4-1	TGCGCCAGCAGCCAAATCCACGCGATGAGCTCCTACAATGAGCAGTTCTTC	CASSQIHAMSSYNEQFF
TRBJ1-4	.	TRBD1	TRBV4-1	TGCGCCAGCAGCGCGGGACAGGGGTTTAATTTTGAAAAACTGTTTTTT	CASSAGQGFNFEKLFF
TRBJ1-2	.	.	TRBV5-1	TGCGCCAGCAGCTTGGACAGGGAGGTTTCGGGCTACACCTTC	CASSLDREVSGYTF
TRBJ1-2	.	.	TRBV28	TGTGCCAGCAGGGCGGGTCAACTGCAGGATGGCTACACCTTC	CASRAGQLQDGYTF
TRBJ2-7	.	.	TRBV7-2	TGTGCCAGCAGCTTAGCCCCCTTGAGGGGGGGAAAAGACGAGCAGTACTTC	CASSLAPLRGGKDEQYF
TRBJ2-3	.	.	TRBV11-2	TGTGCCAGCAGCACTAGATACCCGGGGGTCAGGGCTTTT	CASSTRYPGVRAF
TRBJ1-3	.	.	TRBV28	TGTGCCAGCAGTTTATGGGGGGAATCTGGAAACACCATATATTTT	CASSLWGESGNTIYF